Shown below are 10 T cell receptor beta chains from a single sample sequenced in a study of cytomegalovirus exposure and HLA in healthy donors. Amplification used 60 Vbeta primers and 13 Jbeta primers. Only in-frame clones appear in the TCRdb table, and some are missing; sequencing was by immunoSEQ multiplex PCR. The sample contains 90,000 to 140,000 clones, approximately 84% of which appear only once. Material: PBMCs. The receptors were sampled from a male donor in good health and CMV-seronegative.

The chain couples TRBV6-1 to TRBJ2-1, with 10 bases identical to TRBD2. Germline V lookup: CDR1 MNHNS, CDR2 SASEGT. V was pared by 4 bases and J by 0 bases, with 6 bases of the junction left unmatched. The CDR3 sequence is 17 residues long. In DNA form, the CDR3 reads TGTGCCAGCAGTGTCCTAGCGGGAGACAGCTCCTACAATGAGCAGTTCTTC. It yields the protein CASSVLAGDSSYNEQFF.

The chain uses TRBV6-5 and TRBJ2-2; TRBD1 matches 9 bases. CDR1 and CDR2 (germline): MNHEY, SVGAGI. V shed 6 bases and J 4 bases; nucleotides not matched to a gene: 3. This CDR3 has 14 amino acids. In DNA form, the CDR3 reads TGTGCCAGCAGACAGGGGGCAGGCACCGGGGAGCTGTTTTTT. Translating it yields CASRQGAGTGELFF.

This clone was observed a single time. The chain uses TRBV20-1 and TRBJ1-2, with unresolved D. The CDR3 length is 11 residues. Per germline, CDR1 DFQATT and CDR2 SNEGSKA (reference sequence). V lost 7 bases, J lost 4 bases, and 10 bases lay in between. CDR3 protein: CSVAAFYGYTF. The CDR3 nucleotides read TGCAGTGTCGCGGCTTTCTATGGCTACACCTTC.

This clone showed up just a few times. The V call is TRBV5-6, the J call TRBJ1-1, with TRBD1 as a possible D gene (6 bases). The germline V gene encodes CDR1 SGHDT and CDR2 YYEEEE. This CDR3 spans 16 amino acids. V was trimmed by 1 base and J by 0 bases, leaving 13 bases between them. Written as DNA, the CDR3 is TGTGCCAGCAGCTTGAGGGGTGACAGGTTGAACACTGAAGCTTTCTTT. This encodes CASSLRGDRLNTEAFF.

The gene calls are TRBV7-2 and TRBJ1-4; D is unresolved. The germline V gene has CDR1 SGHTA and CDR2 FQGNSA. This CDR3 region has 12 residues. Trimming shortened V by 6 bases and J by 4 bases, and 6 bases separated the two germline ends. This CDR3 reads CASSRYNEKLFF. The CDR3 DNA follows: TGTGCCAGCAGTCGGTATAATGAAAAACTGTTTTTT.

The V call is TRBV10-1, the J call TRBJ2-7, with 8 bases fitting TRBD1. CDR3 length equals 14 residues. The V gene's germline CDR1 is WNHNN and CDR2 SYGVQD (reference sequence). The trim removed 8 bases at V and 3 bases at J, leaving 9 bases unmatched. For the CDR3, the DNA is TGCGCCAGCGCAACCGGGACAGGCGACTACGAGCAGTACTTC. Its translation: CASATGTGDYEQYF.

The rearrangement joins TRBV5-1 to TRBJ1-1; D might be TRBD1 (6 bases). With 4 bases removed from V and 6 bases from J, the gap between germline ends came to 16 bases. CDR3 size: 14 residues. CDR1 and CDR2 from the germline V gene are SGHRS and YFSETQ. CDR3 DNA sequence: TGCGCCAGCAGCGAGACGACAGGAAGCTCTGAAGCTTTCTTT. It is translated as CASSETTGSSEAFF.

This rearrangement joins TRBV7-9 to TRBJ2-7, with 7 bases fitting TRBD1. From germline, CDR1 is SEHNR and CDR2 FQNEAQ (reference sequence). The CDR3 loop spans 15 amino acids. J lost 3 bases, V lost 0 bases, and 5 bases had no gene match. CDR3 loop: CASSLAQGGGYEQYF. CDR3 nucleotide sequence: TGTGCCAGCAGCTTAGCGCAAGGGGGCGGCTACGAGCAGTACTTC.

This chain uses TRBV7-9 with TRBJ1-2; possible D gene TRBD1, 5 bases. Looked up from germline, CDR1 is SEHNR and CDR2 is FQNEAQ (reference sequence). V was cut by 1 base and J by 4 bases, with 13 bases left in between. The CDR3 runs 15 residues. The CDR3 DNA reads TGTGCCAGCAGCTTAGGGGACTTTGACTTCTATGGCTACACCTTC. It is translated as CASSLGDFDFYGYTF.

The gene calls are TRBV19 and TRBJ1-3; D perhaps matches TRBD1 (6 bases). V lost 4 bases to trimming and J lost 12 bases, with 13 bases between them. The V gene's germline CDR1 is LNHDA and CDR2 SQIVND (reference sequence). CDR3 length: 12 amino acids. CDR3 coding DNA: TGTGCCAGTAGTACTCACAGGGAGTTCATATATTTT. Translated, it gives CASSTHREFIYF.